The rows below give T cell receptor beta chains drawn from one sample of a study of radiotherapy plus CTLA-4 blockade in lung cancer. TCRdb's copy holds only in-frame clones and misses some; the assay was immunoSEQ multiplex PCR. The table lists 85,000 to 90,000 clones, around nine tenths of them singletons. Sequences were derived from peripheral blood, sampled from a patient treated with radiotherapy plus ipilimumab. The receptor source for this set is a human donor with non-small cell lung cancer that progressed on radiotherapy plus ipilimumab. Each CDR3 is given with its conserved first and last residue. Expanded clones get a size class; other rows say once, few or many, or leave the size out.

NA | TRBJ1-3 | TRBV6-4 | CASSDGTSGNTIYF
once | TRBJ1-6 | TRBV7-9 | CASSPGTGRAPLHF
NA | TRBJ2-5 | TRBV18 | CASSPTTGQETQYF
NA | TRBJ2-1 | TRBV27 | CASRFSGVAYNEQFF
NA | TRBJ2-5 | TRBV5-1 | CASSQGLREETQYF
NA | TRBJ2-3 | TRBV5-6 | CASSPGWLDTQYF
NA | TRBJ2-2 | TRBV6-5 | CASSSDRGGYTGELFF
NA | TRBJ2-2 | TRBV6-5 | CASTPQGPGTGELFF
NA | TRBJ1-1 | TRBV5-8 | CASTRTGPNTEAFF
NA | TRBJ1-1 | TRBV10-3 | CAISAGWDTEAFF
NA | TRBJ2-5 | TRBV19 | CASSIGRNEETQYF
NA | TRBJ1-3 | TRBV9 | CASSEGDRGLSGNTIYF
NA | TRBJ1-4 | TRBV2 | CASSFLVAGGSEKLFF
few | TRBJ2-3 | TRBV14 | CASSPSLAGRSDTQYF
NA | TRBJ2-7 | TRBV7-9 | CASSFQQGSEQYF
NA | TRBJ1-6 | TRBV30 | CAWSESDRAGSPLHF
once | TRBJ1-3 | TRBV29-1 | CSAGQGGDTIYF
NA | TRBJ2-2 | TRBV7-2 | CASSLGGRSGELFF
once | TRBJ2-2 | TRBV27 | CASSFRIGPPTGELFF
NA | TRBJ1-6 | TRBV19 | CASSGQGIGYNSPLHF
NA | TRBJ2-1 | TRBV7-3 | CASSAWVAGVGNNEQFF
NA | TRBJ2-3 | TRBV6-1 | CAASAYTDTQYF